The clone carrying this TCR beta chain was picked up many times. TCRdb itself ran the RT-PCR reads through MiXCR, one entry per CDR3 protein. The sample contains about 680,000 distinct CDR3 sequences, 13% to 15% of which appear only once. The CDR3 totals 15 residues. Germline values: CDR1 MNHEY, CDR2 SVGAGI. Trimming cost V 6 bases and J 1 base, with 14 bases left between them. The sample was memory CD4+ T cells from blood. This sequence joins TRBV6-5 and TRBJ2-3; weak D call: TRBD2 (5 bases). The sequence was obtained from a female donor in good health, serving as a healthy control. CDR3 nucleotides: TGTGCCAGCAGACGCCCGGCAGCGGGCACAGATACGCAGTATTTT. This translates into CASRRPAAGTDTQYF.